The TCR beta chain described here comes from a study of breast tumors, draining lymph nodes, adjacent tissues. Axillary draining lymph nodes of breast cancer patients supplied the node samples. MiXCR, run by TCRdb on the multiplex PCR reads, gives a single entry per CDR3 protein. The data show under 150,000 distinct CDR3 sequences, with nearly 20% seen just once and under 4.5% held by the top ten. General study points: Tumors had less TCR diversity than lymph nodes, more than nontumor tissue.

This clonotype has at least ten counts. Antigen: not known. V was pared by 5 bases and J by 6 bases, with 14 bases between. CDR3 length equals 13 residues. The sequence derives from a female donor with breast cancer. Some clones in this sample may be carry-over from other donors' samples. Specimen: axillary lymph node tissue. The V call is TRBV12-3 or TRBV12-4, the J call TRBJ2-7; TRBD1 might be the D (6 bases). CDR3 amino acids: CASSRSRGSEQYF. CDR3 in DNA: TGTGCCAGCAGTAGGAGCAGGGGCAGCGAGCAGTACTTC.